This record concerns one TCR beta chain sequence. This sample stems from a study of T cell changes during pregnancy in multiple sclerosis. The V and J ends lost 3 bases and 0 bases respectively, with 12 bases between them. Germline loops: CDR1 KGHSH, CDR2 LQKENI. The CDR3 covers 16 residues. Assay: immunoSEQ multiplex PCR; the TCRdb copy retains only in-frame clones and omits some. This sample has roughly 70,000 clones, with 90% found just once. The sample consisted of peripheral blood, taken in the third trimester of pregnancy. This clonotype was sampled from a female donor with multiple sclerosis, enrolled in a pregnancy study. The chain joins TRBV18 to TRBJ1-3, with D possibly matching TRBD1 (5 bases). CDR3 sequence (DNA): TGTGCCAGCTCACCTGTACAGGAGAGCTCTGGAAACACCATATATTTT. It codes for CASSPVQESSGNTIYF.